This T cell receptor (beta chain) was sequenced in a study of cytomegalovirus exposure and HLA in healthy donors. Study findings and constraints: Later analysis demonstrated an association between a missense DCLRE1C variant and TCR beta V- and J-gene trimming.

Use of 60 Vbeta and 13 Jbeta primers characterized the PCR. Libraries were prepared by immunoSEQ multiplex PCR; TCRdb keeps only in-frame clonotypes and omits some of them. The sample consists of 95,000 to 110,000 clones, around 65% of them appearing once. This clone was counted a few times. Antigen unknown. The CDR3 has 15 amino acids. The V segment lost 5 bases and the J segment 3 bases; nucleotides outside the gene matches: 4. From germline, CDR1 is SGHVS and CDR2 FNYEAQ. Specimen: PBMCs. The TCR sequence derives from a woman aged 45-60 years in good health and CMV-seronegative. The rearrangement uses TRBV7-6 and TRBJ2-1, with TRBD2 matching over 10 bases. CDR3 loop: CASSVGTSVYNEQFF. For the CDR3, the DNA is TGTGCCAGCAGCGTCGGGACTAGCGTCTACAATGAGCAGTTCTTC.